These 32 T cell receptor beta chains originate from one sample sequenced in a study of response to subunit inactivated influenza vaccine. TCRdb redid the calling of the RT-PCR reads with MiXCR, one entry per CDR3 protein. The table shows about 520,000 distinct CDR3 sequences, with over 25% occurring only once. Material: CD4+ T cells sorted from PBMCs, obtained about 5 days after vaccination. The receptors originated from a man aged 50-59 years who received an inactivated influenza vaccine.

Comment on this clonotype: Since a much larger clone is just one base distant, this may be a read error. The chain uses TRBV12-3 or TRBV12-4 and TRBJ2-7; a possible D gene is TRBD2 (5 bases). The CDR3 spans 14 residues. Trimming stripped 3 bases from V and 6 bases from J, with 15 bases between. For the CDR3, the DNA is TGTGCCAGCAGTTTTTCTCCCAGGAGGTCCGAGCAGTACTTC. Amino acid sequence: CASSFSPRRSEQYF.

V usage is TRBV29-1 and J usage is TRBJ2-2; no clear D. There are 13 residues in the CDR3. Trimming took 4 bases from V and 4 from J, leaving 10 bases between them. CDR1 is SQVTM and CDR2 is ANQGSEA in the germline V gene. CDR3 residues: CSVVRTVTGELFF. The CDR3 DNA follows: TGCAGCGTTGTCCGGACGGTCACCGGGGAGCTGTTTTTT.

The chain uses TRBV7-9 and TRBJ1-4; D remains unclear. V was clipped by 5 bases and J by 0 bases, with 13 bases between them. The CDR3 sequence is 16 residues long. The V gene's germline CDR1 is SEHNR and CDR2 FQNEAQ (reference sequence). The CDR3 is CASSPEGGSTNEKLFF. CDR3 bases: TGTGCCAGCAGCCCCGAGGGCGGTTCAACTAATGAAAAACTGTTTTTT.

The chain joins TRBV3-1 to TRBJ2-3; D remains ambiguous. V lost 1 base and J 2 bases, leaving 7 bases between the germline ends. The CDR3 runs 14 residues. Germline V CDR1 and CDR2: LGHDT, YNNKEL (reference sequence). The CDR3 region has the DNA TGTGCCAGCAGCCAAGGCCCGGCCACAGATACGCAGTATTTT. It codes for CASSQGPATDTQYF.

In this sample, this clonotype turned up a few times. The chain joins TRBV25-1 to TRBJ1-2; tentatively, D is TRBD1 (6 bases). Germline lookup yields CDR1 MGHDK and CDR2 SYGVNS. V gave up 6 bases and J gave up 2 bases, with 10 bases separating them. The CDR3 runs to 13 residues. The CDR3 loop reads CASRAQGNYGYTF. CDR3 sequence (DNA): TGTGCCAGCAGGGCTCAGGGGAACTATGGCTACACCTTC.

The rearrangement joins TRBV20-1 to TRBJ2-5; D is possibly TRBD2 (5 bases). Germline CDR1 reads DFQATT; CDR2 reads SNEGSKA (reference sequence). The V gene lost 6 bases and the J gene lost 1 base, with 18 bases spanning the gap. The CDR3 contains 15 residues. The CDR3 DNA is TGCAGTGCCACTGATGGAGCGGTGATCCAAGAGACCCAGTACTTC. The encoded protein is CSATDGAVIQETQYF.

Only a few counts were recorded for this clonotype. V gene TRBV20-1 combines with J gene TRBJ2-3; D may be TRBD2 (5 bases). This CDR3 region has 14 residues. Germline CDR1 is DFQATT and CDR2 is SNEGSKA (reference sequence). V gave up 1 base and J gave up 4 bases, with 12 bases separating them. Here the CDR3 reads CSARVGSGADTQYF. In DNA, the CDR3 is TGCAGTGCTAGAGTGGGGAGTGGGGCAGATACGCAGTATTTT.

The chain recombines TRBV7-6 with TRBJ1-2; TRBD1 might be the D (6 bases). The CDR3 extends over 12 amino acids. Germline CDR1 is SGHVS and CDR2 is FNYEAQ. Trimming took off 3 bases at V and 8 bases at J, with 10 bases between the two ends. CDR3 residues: CASSFTGTGYTF. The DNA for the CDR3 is TGTGCCAGCAGCTTTACAGGGACGGGCTACACCTTC.

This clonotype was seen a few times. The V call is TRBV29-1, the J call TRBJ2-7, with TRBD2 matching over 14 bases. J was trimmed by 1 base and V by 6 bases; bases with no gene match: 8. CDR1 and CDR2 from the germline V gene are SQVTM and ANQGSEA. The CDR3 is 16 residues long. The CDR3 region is CSVLAGTSGSSYEQYF. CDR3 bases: TGCAGCGTGCTCGCCGGGACTAGCGGGAGTTCCTACGAGCAGTACTTC.

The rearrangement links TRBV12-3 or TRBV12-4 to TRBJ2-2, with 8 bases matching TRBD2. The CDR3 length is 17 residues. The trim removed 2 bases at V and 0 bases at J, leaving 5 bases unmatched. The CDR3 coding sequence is TGTGCCAGCAGTTTACCCAGCGGGAGAGCGAACACCGGGGAGCTGTTTTTT. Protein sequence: CASSLPSGRANTGELFF.

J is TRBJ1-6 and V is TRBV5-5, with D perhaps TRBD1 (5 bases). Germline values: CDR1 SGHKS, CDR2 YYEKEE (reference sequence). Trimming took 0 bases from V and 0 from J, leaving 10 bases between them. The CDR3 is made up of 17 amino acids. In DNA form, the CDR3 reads TGTGCCAGCAGCTTGGGACAGTCCCGCTCCTATAATTCACCCCTCCACTTT. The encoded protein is CASSLGQSRSYNSPLHF.

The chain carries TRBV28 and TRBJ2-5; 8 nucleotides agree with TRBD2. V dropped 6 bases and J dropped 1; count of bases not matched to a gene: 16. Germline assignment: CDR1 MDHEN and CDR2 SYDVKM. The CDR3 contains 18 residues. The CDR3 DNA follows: TGTGCCAGCAGCCCTTCCCGTGGAGCGGGAGTTGTCCAAGAGACCCAGTACTTC. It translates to CASSPSRGAGVVQETQYF.

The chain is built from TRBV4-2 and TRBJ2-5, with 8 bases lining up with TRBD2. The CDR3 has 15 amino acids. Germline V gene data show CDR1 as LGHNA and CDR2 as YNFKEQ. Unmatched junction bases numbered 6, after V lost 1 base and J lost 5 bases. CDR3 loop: CASSQASGGTETQYF. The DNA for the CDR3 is TGTGCCAGCAGCCAAGCCTCGGGGGGGACGGAGACCCAGTACTTC.

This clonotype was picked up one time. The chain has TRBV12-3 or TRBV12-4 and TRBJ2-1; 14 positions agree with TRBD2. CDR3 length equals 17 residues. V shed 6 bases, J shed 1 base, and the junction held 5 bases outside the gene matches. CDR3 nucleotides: TGTGCCAGCAGCGGGACTAGCGGGAGTGGGTCCTACAATGAGCAGTTCTTC. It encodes CASSGTSGSGSYNEQFF.

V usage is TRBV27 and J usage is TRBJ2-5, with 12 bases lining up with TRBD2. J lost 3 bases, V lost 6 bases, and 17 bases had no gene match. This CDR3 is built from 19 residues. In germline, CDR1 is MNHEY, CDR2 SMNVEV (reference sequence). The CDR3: CASSRGPKLLAGGKETQYF. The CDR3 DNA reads TGTGCCAGCAGCCGAGGCCCGAAGCTACTAGCGGGGGGAAAAGAGACCCAGTACTTC.

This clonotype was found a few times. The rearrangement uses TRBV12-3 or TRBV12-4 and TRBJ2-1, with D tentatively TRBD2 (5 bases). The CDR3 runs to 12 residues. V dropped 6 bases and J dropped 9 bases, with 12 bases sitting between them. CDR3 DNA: TGTGCCAGCAGATCCGTAGGGAGTGAGCAGTTCTTC. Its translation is CASRSVGSEQFF.

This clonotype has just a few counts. The CDR3 spells CSAANRGITYEQYF. Here the CDR3 DNA reads TGCAGCGCTGCAAACAGGGGAATCACCTACGAGCAGTACTTC. This sequence joins TRBV29-1 and TRBJ2-7, with TRBD1 identical over 7 bases. The CDR3 sequence is 14 residues long. V shed 7 bases and J 2 bases; nucleotides not matched to a gene: 11. Germline CDR1 reads SQVTM; CDR2 reads ANQGSEA.

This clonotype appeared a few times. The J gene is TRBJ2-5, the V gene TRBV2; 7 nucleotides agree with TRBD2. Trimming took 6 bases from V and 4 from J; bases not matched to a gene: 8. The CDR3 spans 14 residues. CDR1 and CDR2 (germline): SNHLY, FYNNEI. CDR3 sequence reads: CASSWGGFGETQYF. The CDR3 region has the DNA TGTGCCAGCAGCTGGGGGGGATTTGGAGAGACCCAGTACTTC.

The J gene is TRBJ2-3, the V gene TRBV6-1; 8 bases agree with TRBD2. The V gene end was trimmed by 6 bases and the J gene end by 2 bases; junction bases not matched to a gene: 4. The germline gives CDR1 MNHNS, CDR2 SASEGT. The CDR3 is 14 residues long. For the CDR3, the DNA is TGTGCCAGCAGACTAGCGGCAAACACAGATACGCAGTATTTT. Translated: CASRLAANTDTQYF.

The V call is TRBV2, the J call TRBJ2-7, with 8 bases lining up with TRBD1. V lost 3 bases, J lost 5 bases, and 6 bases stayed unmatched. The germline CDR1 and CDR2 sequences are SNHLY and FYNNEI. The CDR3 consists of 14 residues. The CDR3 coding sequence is TGTGCCAGCAGTGACCGGACAGGGTACCACGAGCAGTACTTC. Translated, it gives CASSDRTGYHEQYF.

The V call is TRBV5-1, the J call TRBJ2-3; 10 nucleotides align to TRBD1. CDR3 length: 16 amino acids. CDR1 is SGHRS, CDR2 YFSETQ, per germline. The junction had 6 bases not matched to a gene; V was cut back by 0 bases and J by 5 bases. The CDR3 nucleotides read TGCGCCAGCAGCTTGGGGCTCGGGACAGGGGAAGATACGCAGTATTTT. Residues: CASSLGLGTGEDTQYF.

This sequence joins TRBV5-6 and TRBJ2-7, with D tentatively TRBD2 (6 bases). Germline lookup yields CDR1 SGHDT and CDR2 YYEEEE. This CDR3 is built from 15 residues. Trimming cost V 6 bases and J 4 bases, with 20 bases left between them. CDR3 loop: CASTYRGGTGYEQYF. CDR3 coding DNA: TGTGCCAGCACCTATAGGGGAGGAACGGGGTACGAGCAGTACTTC. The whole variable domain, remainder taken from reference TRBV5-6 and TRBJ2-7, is DAGVTQSPTHLIKTRGQQVTLRCSPKSGHDTVSWYQQALGQGPQFIFQYYEEEERQRGNFPDRFSGHQFPNYSSELNVNALLLGDSALYLCASTYRGGTGYEQYFGPGTRLTVT.

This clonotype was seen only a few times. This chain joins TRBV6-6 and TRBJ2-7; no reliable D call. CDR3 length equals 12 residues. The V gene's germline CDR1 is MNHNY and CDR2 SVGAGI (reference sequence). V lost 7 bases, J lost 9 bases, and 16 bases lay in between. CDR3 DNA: TGTGCCAGCAACCCAACATCGGGCGGGCAGTACTTC. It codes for CASNPTSGGQYF.

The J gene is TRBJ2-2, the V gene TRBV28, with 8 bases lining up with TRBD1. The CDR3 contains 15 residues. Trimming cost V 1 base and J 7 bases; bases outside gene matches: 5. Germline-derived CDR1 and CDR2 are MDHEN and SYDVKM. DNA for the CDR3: TGTGCCAGCAGTTTATCAGGGGGCGCGAACGGGGAGCTGTTTTTT. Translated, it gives CASSLSGGANGELFF.

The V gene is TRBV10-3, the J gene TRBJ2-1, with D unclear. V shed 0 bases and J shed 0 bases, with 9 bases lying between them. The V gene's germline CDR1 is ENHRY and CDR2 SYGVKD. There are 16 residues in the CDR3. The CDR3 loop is CAISESSVSSYNEQFF. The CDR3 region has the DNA TGTGCCATCAGTGAGTCGAGCGTAAGCTCCTACAATGAGCAGTTCTTC.

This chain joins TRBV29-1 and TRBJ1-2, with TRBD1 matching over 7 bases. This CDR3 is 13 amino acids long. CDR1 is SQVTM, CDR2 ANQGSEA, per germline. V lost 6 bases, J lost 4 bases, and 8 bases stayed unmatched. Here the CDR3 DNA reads TGCAGCGTGGGGGAGACAGGGACCTATGGCTACACCTTC. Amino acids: CSVGETGTYGYTF.

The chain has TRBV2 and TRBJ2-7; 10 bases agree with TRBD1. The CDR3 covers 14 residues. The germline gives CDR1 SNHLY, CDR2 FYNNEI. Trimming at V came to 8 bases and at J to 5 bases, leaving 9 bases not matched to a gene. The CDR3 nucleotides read TGTGCCAGCGCGAGGGACAGGGGATGGGACGAGCAGTACTTC. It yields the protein CASARDRGWDEQYF.

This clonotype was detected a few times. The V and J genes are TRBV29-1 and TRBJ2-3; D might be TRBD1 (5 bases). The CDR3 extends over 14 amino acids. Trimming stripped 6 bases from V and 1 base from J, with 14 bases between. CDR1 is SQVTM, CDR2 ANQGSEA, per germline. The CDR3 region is CSVTRQLRTDTQYF. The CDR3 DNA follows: TGCAGCGTAACTCGACAGCTCCGCACAGATACGCAGTATTTT.

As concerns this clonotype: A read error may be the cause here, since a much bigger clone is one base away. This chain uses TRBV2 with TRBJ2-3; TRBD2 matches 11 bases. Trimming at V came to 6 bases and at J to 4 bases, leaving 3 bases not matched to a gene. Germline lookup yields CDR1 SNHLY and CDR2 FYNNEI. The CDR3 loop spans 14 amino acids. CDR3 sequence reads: CASSIAGGPDTQYF. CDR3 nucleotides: TGTGCCAGCAGCATAGCGGGGGGGCCAGATACGCAGTATTTT.

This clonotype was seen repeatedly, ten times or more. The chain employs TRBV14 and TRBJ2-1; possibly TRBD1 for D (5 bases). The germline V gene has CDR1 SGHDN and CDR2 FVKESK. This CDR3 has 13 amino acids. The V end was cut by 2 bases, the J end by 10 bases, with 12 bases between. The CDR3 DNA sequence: TGTGCCAGCAGCCAATCGACAGCAGGGGAGCAGTTCTTC. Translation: CASSQSTAGEQFF.

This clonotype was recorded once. CDR3 nucleotide sequence: TGTGCCAGCAGCCCTCCCCTGGGGGCGGGGGGGGGAGAGACCCAGTACTTC. The encoded protein is CASSPPLGAGGGETQYF. V gene TRBV3-1 combines with J gene TRBJ2-5; 9 bases are a match to TRBD2. The germline CDR1 and CDR2 sequences are LGHDT and YNNKEL (reference sequence). The V segment lost 4 bases and the J segment 4 bases; nucleotides outside the gene matches: 13. CDR3 length: 17 residues.

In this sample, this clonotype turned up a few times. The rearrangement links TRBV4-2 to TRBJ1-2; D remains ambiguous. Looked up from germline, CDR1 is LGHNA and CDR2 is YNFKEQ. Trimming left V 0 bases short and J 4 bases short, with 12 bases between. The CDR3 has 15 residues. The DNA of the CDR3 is TGTGCCAGCAGCCAAGACGAGGTGTCAGCCTATGGCTACACCTTC. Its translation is CASSQDEVSAYGYTF.